This T cell receptor (beta chain) emerged from a study of T cells in Graves' hyperthyroidism and ophthalmopathy. Overall study: Blood was drawn when the patient was first diagnosed and still untreated.

On the basis of clinical symptoms, serum thyroxine and TRAb, thyroid ultrasound and orbital computed tomography, diagnoses were made. Trimming took 3 bases from V and 1 from J, leaving 16 bases between them. The CDR3 loop spans 17 amino acids. Regions amplified from RNA transcripts were the TCR beta CDR3 regions. The HTBI set primed first-round TCR CDR3 RT-PCR. A single record per CDR3 protein comes from TCRdb applying MiXCR to the multiplex PCR reads. Of about 590,000 distinct CDR3 sequences listed, over 12% are singletons. This clonotype was detected many times. The rearrangement links TRBV12-3 or TRBV12-4 to TRBJ2-1; a possible D gene is TRBD2 (7 bases). The sequence was collected from a woman younger than 35 with Graves' ophthalmopathy. The specimen sequenced was blood. The CDR3, as DNA: TGTGCCAGCAGTTTGGGGAGGGGGAGGGGGTCCTACAATGAGCAGTTCTTC. Protein sequence: CASSLGRGRGSYNEQFF.